This TCR beta chain stems from a study of vaccination and CD4 T cells after COVID-19. Study summary: Overlapping spike peptides of SARS-CoV-2, HCoV-NL63, HCoV-OC43 and HCoV-229E were used, and cells were stimulated with them.

Treatment given: roughly ten-day PBMC culture with coronavirus spike peptide pools or control peptides (ViraFEST assay). The Oncomine TCR Beta short-read assay was applied to DNA of cultured CD4+ T cells. From CD4+ T cells that had been cultured, genomic DNA was extracted. In TCRdb, the PCR reads were re-called with MiXCR into one record per CDR3 protein. The sample lists around 21,000 distinct CDR3 sequences, roughly 51% occurring once. V was clipped by 0 bases and J by 4 bases, with 12 bases between them. Germline V CDR1 and CDR2: SNHLY, FYNNEI. This CDR3 contains 15 residues. Note on this clonotype: The antigen is not known.

The sample comprised CD4+ T cells from blood, cultured in vitro. The TCR sequence derives from a human donor who had recovered from COVID-19. The V call is TRBV2, the J call TRBJ2-5; maybe TRBD2 (6 bases). This CDR3 reads CASSEALQGGETQYF. The CDR3 coding sequence is TGTGCCAGCAGTGAAGCGCTTCAGGGAGGAGAGACCCAGTACTTC.